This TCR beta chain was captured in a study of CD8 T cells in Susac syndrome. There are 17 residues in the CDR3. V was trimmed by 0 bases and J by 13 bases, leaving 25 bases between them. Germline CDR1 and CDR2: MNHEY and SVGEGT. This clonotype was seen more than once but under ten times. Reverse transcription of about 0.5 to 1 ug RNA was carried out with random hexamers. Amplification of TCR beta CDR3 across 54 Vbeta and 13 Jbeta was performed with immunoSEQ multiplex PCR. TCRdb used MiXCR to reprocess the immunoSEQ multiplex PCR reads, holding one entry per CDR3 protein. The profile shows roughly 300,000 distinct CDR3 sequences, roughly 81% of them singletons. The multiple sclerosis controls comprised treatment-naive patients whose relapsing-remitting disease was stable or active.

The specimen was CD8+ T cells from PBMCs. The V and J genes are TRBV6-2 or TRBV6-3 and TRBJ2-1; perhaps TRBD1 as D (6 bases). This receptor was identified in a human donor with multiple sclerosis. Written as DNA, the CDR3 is TGTGCCAGCAGTTACTCGCCGAGTGGCAGGGACACCTTAGGTCAGTTCTTC. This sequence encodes CASSYSPSGRDTLGQFF.